This T cell receptor (beta chain) is from a study of early T cells in non-severe SARS-CoV-2 infection. Overall study context: Unsorted whole blood bulk RNA was sequenced, with unpaired chains.

This clonotype showed up just once. Tagging with unique molecular identifiers was applied to individual cDNA molecules. TCRdb re-called the 5' RACE reads with MiXCR, one entry per CDR3 protein. Of approximately 77,000 distinct CDR3 sequences in the sample, roughly a sixth are singletons; the top ten hold 10% to 15%. V was trimmed by 2 bases and J by 9 bases, leaving 14 bases between them. This CDR3 has 14 residues. Germline CDR1 MDHEN, CDR2 SYDVKM. The sequence derives from an adult who was a healthcare worker with PCR-confirmed SARS-CoV-2 infection or an uninfected control (not recorded which). The V call is TRBV28, the J call TRBJ1-5, with a tentative D call TRBD1 (5 bases). Sequenced sample: whole blood. The CDR3 DNA reads TGTGCCAGCAGTTTACCCGGGACCCAGCGGCCCCAGCATTTT. Protein: CASSLPGTQRPQHF.